The 17 T cell receptor beta chains given below trace back to one sample, sequenced in a study of T cells in Graves' hyperthyroidism and ophthalmopathy. Amplification of TCR beta CDR3 regions used RNA as the template. The study used the HTBI primer set for a first-round RT-PCR of the TCR CDR3. Each CDR3 protein gets one entry after TCRdb re-called the multiplex PCR reads with MiXCR. The sample lists about 610,000 distinct CDR3 sequences; about 15% were seen once. Sample: blood. All receptors come from a woman in her thirties or forties with Graves' ophthalmopathy.

This clonotype was counted only a few times. The chain uses TRBV28 and TRBJ2-2; D is unresolved. The germline V and J ends were trimmed by 3 bases and 1 base, with 15 bases remaining between them. The CDR3 has 17 amino acids. Looked up from germline, CDR1 is MDHEN and CDR2 is SYDVKM. The CDR3 DNA follows: TGTGCCAGCAGTTTCTCTCCTACTTACAAGAACACCGGGGAGCTGTTTTTT. This codes for CASSFSPTYKNTGELFF.

A word on this clonotype: A junction end diverges from the germline sequence, so it may reflect a read error. The DNA of the CDR3 is TGTGCCAGCAGCTTGACGGTGAACATTGAAGCTTTCTTT. Its protein is CASSLTVNIEAFF. V is TRBV11-3 and J is TRBJ1-1, with unresolved D. The CDR3 is made up of 13 amino acids. The germline CDR1 and CDR2 sequences are SGHNT and YENEEA.

This clonotype was detected many times. The rearrangement uses TRBV6-2 or TRBV6-3 and TRBJ1-1, with a possible D match to TRBD1 (5 bases). Trimming cost V 7 bases and J 0 bases, with 18 bases left between them. The CDR3 has 16 residues. CDR1 and CDR2 (germline): MNHEY, SVGEGT. In DNA form, the CDR3 reads TGTGCCAGCATAGACCCTCCGGGACCGGTGAACACTGAAGCTTTCTTT. Amino acid sequence: CASIDPPGPVNTEAFF.

The table lists this clonotype with many counts. The chain employs TRBV6-5 and TRBJ1-5; possibly TRBD1 for D (6 bases). The V gene lost 0 bases and the J gene lost 1 base, with 10 bases spanning the gap. Germline V gene data show CDR1 as MNHEY and CDR2 as SVGAGI. The CDR3 sequence is 16 residues long. As DNA, the CDR3 is TGTGCCAGCAGTTACTCAAGGGGACACAGCAATCAGCCCCAGCATTTT. Its protein product is CASSYSRGHSNQPQHF.

Many counts were recorded for this clonotype. The gene calls are TRBV12-3 or TRBV12-4 and TRBJ1-6; no firm D call. CDR3 size: 14 residues. V was pared by 5 bases and J by 10 bases, with 15 bases between. CDR3 nucleotide sequence: TGTGCCAGCAGTCCTAACCCGACCGGGTCACCCCTCCACTTT. This sequence encodes CASSPNPTGSPLHF.

This clonotype was seen at least ten times. J is TRBJ1-2 and V is TRBV27; 8 nucleotides line up with TRBD1. CDR3 length: 15 residues. V gave up 4 bases and J gave up 4 bases; unmatched junction bases: 8. Germline CDR1 and CDR2: MNHEY and SMNVEV (reference sequence). CDR3 bases: TGTGCCAGCAGTTCATTGACAGGGGATAGCTATGGCTACACCTTC. Translated: CASSSLTGDSYGYTF.

This chain connects TRBV19 to TRBJ1-2; no firm D call. This CDR3 has 14 amino acids. Trimming pared 3 bases from V and 5 bases from J, leaving 13 bases between. In germline, CDR1 is LNHDA, CDR2 SQIVND (reference sequence). The CDR3 sequence is CASSMHRPLYGYTF. The CDR3 coding sequence is TGTGCCAGTAGTATGCACAGACCTCTTTATGGCTACACCTTC.

Many counts were recorded for this clonotype. The chain combines TRBV7-8 with TRBJ2-7; 10 positions agree with TRBD1. The trim removed 0 bases at V and 5 bases at J, leaving 7 bases unmatched. Germline values: CDR1 SGHVS, CDR2 FQNEAQ. The CDR3 runs 16 residues. This chain's CDR3 is CASSLAGVTGGNEQYF. CDR3 DNA sequence: TGTGCCAGCAGCTTAGCGGGCGTGACAGGGGGCAACGAGCAGTACTTC.

This clonotype was found many times. The chain's CDR3 is CSARDRREGRWEQYF. The CDR3 DNA sequence: TGCAGTGCTAGAGATCGGCGGGAGGGCCGTTGGGAGCAGTACTTC. The J gene is TRBJ2-7, the V gene TRBV20-1; 9 positions match TRBD2. The V and J ends lost 0 bases and 7 bases, in that order; junction bases with no gene match: 10. The CDR3 length is 15 residues. Per germline, CDR1 DFQATT and CDR2 SNEGSKA (reference sequence).

There are many counts of this clonotype. V usage is TRBV19 and J usage is TRBJ2-2; D might be TRBD1 (5 bases). The germline V gene has CDR1 LNHDA and CDR2 SQIVND (reference sequence). This CDR3 contains 15 residues. V lost 3 bases, J lost 4 bases, and 12 bases lay in between. This CDR3 reads CASSIEDSFTGELFF. CDR3 bases: TGTGCCAGTAGTATTGAAGACAGTTTCACCGGGGAGCTGTTTTTT.

Ten or more counts support this clonotype. The chain combines TRBV15 with TRBJ1-5; possible D gene TRBD1, 5 bases. Trimming cost V 1 base and J 3 bases, with 10 bases left between them. The germline V gene encodes CDR1 LNHNV and CDR2 YYDKDF (reference sequence). This CDR3 contains 15 residues. The CDR3 DNA follows: TGTGCCACCAGCAGAGCAGACAGTTTCAATCAGCCCCAGCATTTT. Protein: CATSRADSFNQPQHF.

This clonotype was counted many times. This chain joins TRBV7-9 and TRBJ2-5; D may correspond to TRBD1 or TRBD2 (5 bases each). Trimming removed 1 base from V and 5 bases from J, with 11 bases in between. The CDR3 extends over 14 amino acids. Looked up from germline, CDR1 is SEHNR and CDR2 is FQNEAQ (reference sequence). The CDR3 spells CASSLVGREETQYF. CDR3 nucleotide sequence: TGTGCCAGCAGCTTAGTTGGCAGGGAGGAGACCCAGTACTTC. The variable domain in full, with the rest retrieved from reference TRBV7-9 and TRBJ2-5, is DTGVSQNPRHKITKRGQNVTFRCDPISEHNRLYWYRQTLGQGPEFLTYFQNEAQLEKSRLLSDRFSAERPKGSFSTLEIQRTEQGDSAMYLCASSLVGREETQYFGPGTRLLVL.

This clonotype was observed a few times. V and J are TRBV7-9 and TRBJ2-7; D unclear. Deletions cut 4 bases from V and 2 bases from J, with 15 bases between. The CDR3 extends over 15 amino acids. Germline V lookup: CDR1 SEHNR, CDR2 FQNEAQ (reference sequence). DNA for the CDR3: TGTGCCAGCAGCTCAGAGGAGTCAATTACCTACGAGCAGTACTTC. Encoded protein: CASSSEESITYEQYF.

The chain links TRBV19 to TRBJ2-7, with 7 nucleotides matching TRBD2. The CDR3 contains 15 residues. The germline V gene has CDR1 LNHDA and CDR2 SQIVND (reference sequence). J was trimmed by 0 bases and V by 3 bases; bases with no gene match: 5. The chain's CDR3 is CASSMWGLSSYEQYF. The CDR3 coding sequence is TGTGCCAGTAGTATGTGGGGACTATCCTCCTACGAGCAGTACTTC.

In this sample, this clonotype turned up a few times. The chain combines TRBV29-1 with TRBJ1-2; TRBD1 might be the D (6 bases). CDR3 size: 16 residues. Germline lookup yields CDR1 SQVTM and CDR2 ANQGSEA. V shed 4 bases and J shed 5 bases, with 23 bases lying between them. The CDR3 here is CSVASHLLGGGYGYTF. CDR3 DNA: TGCAGCGTTGCCTCTCACCTCCTAGGGGGAGGGTATGGCTACACCTTC.

This clonotype was counted many times. V gene TRBV30 combines with J gene TRBJ2-7; D is undetermined. The CDR3 totals 13 residues. The V and J ends lost 8 bases and 3 bases respectively, with 17 bases between them. Germline lookup yields CDR1 GTSNPN and CDR2 SVGIG (reference sequence). This CDR3 is CAAKRIWGYEQYF. The DNA of the CDR3 is TGTGCCGCAAAGAGGATTTGGGGCTACGAGCAGTACTTC.

This clonotype was detected many times. The rearrangement joins TRBV12-3 or TRBV12-4 to TRBJ2-1, with a tentative D call TRBD1 (6 bases). This CDR3 is built from 14 residues. The ends were cut back, 7 bases at V and 8 bases at J, with 18 bases in the middle. The CDR3 DNA sequence: TGTGCCAGCACCTCTGACAGGATGGGCTATGAGCAGTTCTTC. Residues: CASTSDRMGYEQFF.